The rows below give T cell receptor beta chains drawn from one sample of a study of graft-versus-host responses after intestinal transplantation. Their target antigens are unknown. Clones were read by immunoSEQ multiplex PCR, and TCRdb kept only the in-frame ones, dropping some. The repertoire holds some 48,000 clones, with roughly 83% as singletons. Sequenced here: unstimulated CD4+ T cells sorted from spleen or lymph node cells, sampled before transplant. The source of these receptors is a human donor who was the organ donor for an intestinal transplant. Each CDR3 is given with its conserved first and last residue. D genes are given only for firm matches. A row's size may be missing; if present it is once, few, many or a size class.

abundance	v_gene	len	j_gene	d_gene	CDR3aa	CDR3nt
NA	TRBV5-4	13	TRBJ1-1	NA	CASSAQMNTEAFF	TGTGCCAGCAGCGCACAGATGAACACTGAAGCTTTCTTT
NA	TRBV6-1	13	TRBJ1-1	NA	CASSATVNTEAFF	TGTGCCAGCAGTGCCACAGTGAACACTGAAGCTTTCTTT
NA	TRBV30	16	TRBJ1-6	NA	CAWSQPIIPLGSPLHF	TGTGCCTGGAGTCAGCCCATTATTCCTCTGGGTTCACCCCTCCACTTT
NA	TRBV7-8	15	TRBJ2-3	NA	CASTAEGLHTDTQYF	TGTGCCAGCACCGCGGAGGGACTGCACACAGATACGCAGTATTTT
NA	TRBV6-5	15	TRBJ2-7	TRBD1	CASSTRTGVSYEQYF	TGTGCCAGCAGTACCCGGACAGGGGTGTCCTACGAGCAGTACTTC
few	TRBV5-1	15	TRBJ2-7	TRBD1	CASRTGAGTSYEQYF	TGCGCCAGCAGGACAGGGGCGGGGACCTCCTACGAGCAGTACTTC
NA	TRBV6-5	15	TRBJ2-7	TRBD1	CASSFQGAKRYEQYF	TGTGCCAGCAGTTTCCAGGGGGCAAAGAGGTACGAGCAGTACTTC
few	TRBV5-8	16	TRBJ2-3	NA	CASSYLRGPSTDTQYF	TGTGCCAGCAGCTACCTGAGAGGCCCTAGCACAGATACGCAGTATTTT
NA	TRBV5-1	15	TRBJ2-1	TRBD2	CASSFSGVAYNEQFF	TGCGCCAGCAGCTTTAGCGGGGTGGCCTACAATGAGCAGTTCTTC
NA	TRBV30	14	TRBJ1-3	NA	CAWRQGPSGNTIYF	TGTGCCTGGAGACAGGGTCCCTCTGGAAACACCATATATTTT
NA	TRBV6-5	14	TRBJ1-1	NA	CASSYFQGRSEAFF	TGTGCCAGCAGTTACTTTCAGGGAAGGTCTGAAGCTTTCTTT
few	TRBV6-4	13	TRBJ1-4	TRBD1	CASPRDRGEKLFF	TGTGCCAGCCCCCGGGACAGGGGAGAAAAACTGTTTTTT
few	TRBV6-1	14	TRBJ2-7	NA	CASRSGPSSYEQYF	TGTGCCAGCAGATCCGGGCCGAGCTCCTACGAGCAGTACTTC
NA	TRBV5-6	11	TRBJ1-1	NA	CASSRYTEAFF	TGTGCCAGCAGCCGATACACTGAAGCTTTCTTT
NA	TRBV4-1	15	TRBJ1-2	TRBD1	CASSQDGTGPYGYTF	TGCGCCAGCAGCCAAGATGGGACAGGGCCCTATGGCTACACCTTC
NA	TRBV7-9	14	TRBJ1-5	NA	CASSGVGSNQPQHF	TGTGCCAGCAGCGGGGTAGGAAGCAATCAGCCCCAGCATTTT
NA	TRBV7-2	14	TRBJ2-5	TRBD1	CASSLDRSQETQYF	TGTGCCAGCAGTTTGGACAGGTCTCAAGAGACCCAGTACTTC
few	TRBV18	17	TRBJ2-7	TRBD1	CASSPLGTGASSYEQYF	TGTGCCAGCTCACCACTAGGCACAGGGGCGAGCTCCTACGAGCAGTACTTC
NA	TRBV7-9	14	TRBJ2-5	NA	CASSLSGSQETQYF	TGTGCCAGCAGCTTATCGGGATCTCAAGAGACCCAGTACTTC
NA	TRBV6-5	13	TRBJ2-7	NA	CASSELTWDEQYF	TGTGCCAGCAGTGAGCTTACCTGGGACGAGCAGTACTTC
NA	TRBV25-1	12	TRBJ2-7	TRBD1	CASRQGAYEQYF	TGTGCCAGCAGACAGGGGGCTTACGAGCAGTACTTC
NA	TRBV4-1	14	TRBJ1-2	TRBD1	CASSQETGGYGYTF	TGCGCCAGCAGCCAAGAGACAGGGGGCTATGGCTACACCTTC
NA	TRBV28	16	TRBJ2-7	NA	CASRSHRRDISYEQYF	TGTGCCAGCCGATCCCACCGACGGGACATCTCTTACGAGCAGTACTTC
NA	TRBV30	13	TRBJ1-4	NA	CAWSQGVNEKLFF	TGTGCCTGGAGCCAGGGCGTTAATGAAAAACTGTTTTTT
few	TRBV19	14	TRBJ2-3	NA	CASSLVRGTDTQYF	TGTGCCAGTAGTCTGGTCAGGGGCACAGATACGCAGTATTTT
NA	TRBV2	16	TRBJ2-3	TRBD2	CATDLAGEHSTDTQYF	TGTGCCACTGATCTAGCGGGGGAACACAGCACAGATACGCAGTATTTT
NA	TRBV5-1	14	TRBJ1-2	NA	CASSFVGRDNGYTF	TGCGCCAGCAGCTTTGTTGGCAGGGACAATGGCTACACCTTC
NA	TRBV19	15	TRBJ2-3	NA	CASSIRDTRTDTQYF	TGTGCCAGTAGTATACGGGACACACGCACAGATACGCAGTATTTT
NA	TRBV9	14	TRBJ1-1	NA	CASSVRVENTEAFF	TGTGCCAGCAGCGTCAGGGTCGAAAACACTGAAGCTTTCTTT
NA	TRBV7-9	15	TRBJ1-1	NA	CASSPYRQEMAEAFF	TGTGCCAGCAGCCCTTATCGCCAGGAGATGGCTGAAGCTTTCTTT
NA	TRBV5-1	15	TRBJ2-6	NA	CASSLANSGANVLTF	TGCGCCAGCAGCTTGGCCAACTCTGGGGCCAACGTCCTGACTTTC
once	TRBV19	16	TRBJ1-5	NA	CASSIGGPGFNQPQHF	TGTGCCAGTAGTATAGGAGGGCCCGGCTTCAATCAGCCCCAGCATTTT
NA	TRBV7-6	15	TRBJ2-3	NA	CASSSLPQSTDTQYF	TGTGCCAGCAGCTCGCTTCCGCAAAGCACAGATACGCAGTATTTT